This T cell receptor (beta chain) was recovered during a study of radiation and T cells in renal cell carcinoma. Study findings and constraints: Top tumor clonotypes rose in blood 2 weeks post-radiation, then contracted. Pretreatment tumor biopsies were lacking, so baseline clonotypes are unknown.

The time point here: blood 4 weeks post-SBRT, at nephrectomy. The treatment denotes: 15 Gy SBRT to primary tumor, nephrectomy 4 weeks later. Nephrectomy followed 15 Gy stereotactic body radiation by 4 weeks. Blood was sampled at baseline, 2 weeks and 4 weeks after SBRT. About this clone itself: Its target is unknown.

The V end lost 4 bases, the J end lost 0 bases, and 10 bases lay between the germline ends. This CDR3 comprises 15 residues. CDR1 and CDR2 from the germline V gene are LNHNV and YYDKDF (reference sequence). The method was immunoSEQ multiplex PCR; TCRdb's version includes in-frame clones alone and lacks a portion of them. Of around 170,000 clones listed, around 89% were seen once; the top ten hold around 11%. This chain links TRBV15 with TRBJ1-5; TRBD1 might be the D (5 bases). The receptor's source is a woman aged 50 to 60 with renal cell carcinoma. The sequencing here drew on blood, taken from a patient whose treatment included radiotherapy and nephrectomy. CDR3 in DNA: TGTGCCACCAGCAACAGGCCCCCTAGCAATCAGCCCCAGCATTTT. It specifies CATSNRPPSNQPQHF.